This TCR beta chain was obtained from a study of shared clonotypes between healthy human individuals (TCRdb year 2020). Background on the whole study: The cohort included three men and a couple of women between 18 and 49 years of age. Between about 0.8 and 9 billion PBMCs per donor were obtained by leukapheresis. For each donor, three plates each were used for CD4 naive and CD4 memory, two plates were used for CD8 naive, and one plate was used for CD8 memory. The study deeply sequenced blood TCR repertoires of about 5 healthy adults to estimate repertoire size and the extent of clonotype sharing between individuals. Different laboratories and diverse techniques were used to prepare libraries and sequence TCR repertoires, to increase sequencing depth and limit assay-specific biases.

The donors were healthy, HIV-negative adults who had no recently reported acute infections or vaccinations. All donors were Caucasian adults living in Nashville, Tennessee, USA. CD4+ T cells were enriched by magnetic negative selection, after which naive cells were positively selected on CD45RA and the negative fraction was taken as the memory subset. Blood was obtained by leukapheresis, after which PBMCs were separated by Ficoll-Histopaque density gradient centrifugation and cryopreserved in liquid nitrogen vapor phase. Analytical flow cytometry was used to check the purity and quantity of every magnetically sorted T cell population. Genomic DNA was isolated from every sorted fraction and measured by UV absorbance on a Nanodrop 2000c. Worth noting for this clone: What antigen it recognizes has not been identified. It has no much larger one-base neighbor in the sample; base qualities were not kept.

Overall results and qualifications from the work: Based on pairwise subsampling, the degree of clonotype sharing among donors was expected to be affected by sequencing depth. Because the study included a small number of donors, the genetic and exposure-history diversity represented was limited. Compared with non-shared clonotypes, the clonotypes found in all four sorted-subset donors had higher generation probabilities. Sharing across a few donors was observed for about 4.8% of naive CD4, 3% to 3.5% of naive CD8, 2% to 2.5% of memory CD4, and around 0.4% of memory CD8 clonotypes. Rarefaction of sorted-subset datasets indicated incomplete sequencing despite the large sequencing depth. Sampling was limited to blood, and TCR repertoires in tissue likely differ from TCR repertoires in blood. Estimated clonotype richness was generally larger for naive than for memory subsets.

Using the deep immunoSEQ assay, multiplex PCR amplified TCR CDR3 regions from genomic DNA. Extracted genomic DNA from each cell subset was spread evenly across all wells of several immunoSEQ 96-well plates, with each plate serving as a replicate. For sorted subsets, about 210 ng of genomic DNA, equivalent to some 33,000 T cell genomes, went into each replicate PCR. Purified libraries were quantified with a Qubit 3.0 fluorometer, sized on a Bioanalyzer 2100, and re-quantified with the KAPA Library Quantification kit. Every immunoSEQ 96-well plate was sequenced on a separate single-read 150-cycle Illumina NextSeq 550 flow cell. For the original study's pipeline: Because the immunoSEQ output included only junctional sequences and no quality scores, the filtering could not be the same as the filtering used for full-length reads. Sequences were annotated with PyIR, a Python wrapper for IgBLAST v1.9, using IMGT germline references to assign V/J genes and CDR3. Reads were filtered out if the reads had weak V/J assignments (E-value above 1e-6), no CDR3, stop codons, out-of-frame junctions, or ambiguous translated residues. V3J clonotypes were defined as sequences sharing the same inferred V gene, J gene, and CDR3 amino acid sequence. To compute the percentage overlap between repertoires, the number of shared unique clonotypes was divided by the size of the smaller repertoire. Repertoire richness was assessed with RTK rarefaction, the Chao1 estimator, and Recon v2.1 estimates of unobserved clonotypes. Generation probabilities for all TCRbeta clonotypes obtained by the gDNA method from a handful of donors were computed using OLGA. Imported from immuneACCESS, the table was reduced by TCRdb to in-frame sequences with V and J called. These copies leave out some clones; in studies compared against another copy, an unresolved V gene accounts for under half, and the cause of the remainder is not known. V, J and clone size derive from that table, while D and trimming were established from the DNA sequence. The sample table shows some 1,400,000 clones, and 95% to 97% are seen once. About 1% of the sample lies in the top ten.

Compared with germline, V lacks 7 bases and J lacks 4 bases; bases without a gene match: 6. The CDR3 has 14 amino acids, counting the end cysteine and phenylalanine. The CDR3 DNA has 42 bases and is translated from base 1. CDR1 and CDR2 (MNHEY, SVGAGI) derive from the germline V gene. The sample was naive CD4+ T cells sorted from blood. The cell subset or site label on this specimen signifies: CD45RA+ positively selected. The sequence derives from a man aged 25 to 40 in good health. The V gene is TRBV6-5 and the J gene is TRBJ2-7, and 11 bases in between align with TRBD2. The bases read TGTGCCAGCACACCGTCTAGCGGGAGGTACGAGCAGTACTTC. This translates into CASTPSSGRYEQYF.